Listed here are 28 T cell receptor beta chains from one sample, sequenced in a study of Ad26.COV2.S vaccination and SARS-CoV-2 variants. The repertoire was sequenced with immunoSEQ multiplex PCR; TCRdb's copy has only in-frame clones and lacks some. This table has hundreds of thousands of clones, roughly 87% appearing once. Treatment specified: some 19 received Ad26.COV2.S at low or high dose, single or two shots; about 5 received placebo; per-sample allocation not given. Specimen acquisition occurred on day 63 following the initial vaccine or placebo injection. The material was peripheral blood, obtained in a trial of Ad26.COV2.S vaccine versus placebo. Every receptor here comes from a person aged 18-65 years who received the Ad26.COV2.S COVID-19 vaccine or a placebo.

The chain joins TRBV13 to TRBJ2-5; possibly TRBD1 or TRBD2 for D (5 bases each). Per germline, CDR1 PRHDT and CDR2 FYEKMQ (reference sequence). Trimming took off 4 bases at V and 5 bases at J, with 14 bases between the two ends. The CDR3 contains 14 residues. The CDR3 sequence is CASSSRRGEETQYF. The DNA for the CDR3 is TGTGCCAGCAGCTCACGTCGAGGGGAGGAGACCCAGTACTTC.

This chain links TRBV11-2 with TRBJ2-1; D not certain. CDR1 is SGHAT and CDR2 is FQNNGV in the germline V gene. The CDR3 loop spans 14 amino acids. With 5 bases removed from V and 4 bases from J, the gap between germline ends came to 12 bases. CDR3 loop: CASSQLLGYNEQFF. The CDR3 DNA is TGTGCCAGCAGCCAATTATTGGGGTACAATGAGCAGTTCTTC.

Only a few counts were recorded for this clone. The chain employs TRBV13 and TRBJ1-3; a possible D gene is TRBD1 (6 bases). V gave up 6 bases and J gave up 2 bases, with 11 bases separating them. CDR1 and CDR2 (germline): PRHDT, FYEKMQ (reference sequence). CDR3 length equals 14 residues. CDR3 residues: CASSIQGTGNTIYF. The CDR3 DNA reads TGTGCCAGCAGTATACAGGGAACTGGAAACACCATATATTTT.

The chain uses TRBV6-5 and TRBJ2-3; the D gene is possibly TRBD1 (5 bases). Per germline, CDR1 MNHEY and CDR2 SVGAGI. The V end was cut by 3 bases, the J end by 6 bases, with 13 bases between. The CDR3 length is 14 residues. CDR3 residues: CASSYGHRTDTQYF. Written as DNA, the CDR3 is TGTGCCAGCAGTTATGGACATCGGACGGATACGCAGTATTTT.

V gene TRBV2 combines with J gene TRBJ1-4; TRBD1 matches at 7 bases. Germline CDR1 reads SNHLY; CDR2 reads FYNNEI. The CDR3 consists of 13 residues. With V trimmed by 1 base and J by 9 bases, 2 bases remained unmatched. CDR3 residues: CASSEGRGQKLFF. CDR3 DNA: TGTGCCAGCAGTGAAGGGAGGGGGCAAAAACTGTTTTTT.

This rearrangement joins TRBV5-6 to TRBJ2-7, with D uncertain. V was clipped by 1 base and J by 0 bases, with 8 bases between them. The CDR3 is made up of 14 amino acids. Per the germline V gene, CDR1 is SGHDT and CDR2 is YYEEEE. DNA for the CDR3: TGTGCCAGCAGCTTGCGGCCCTCCTCCTACGAGCAGTACTTC. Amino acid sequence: CASSLRPSSYEQYF.

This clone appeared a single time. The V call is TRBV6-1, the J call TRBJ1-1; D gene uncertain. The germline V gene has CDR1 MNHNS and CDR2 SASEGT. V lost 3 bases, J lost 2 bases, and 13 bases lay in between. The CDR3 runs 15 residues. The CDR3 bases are TGTGCCAGCAGTGAGTTGGTACAGCGAAACACTGAAGCTTTCTTT. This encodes CASSELVQRNTEAFF.

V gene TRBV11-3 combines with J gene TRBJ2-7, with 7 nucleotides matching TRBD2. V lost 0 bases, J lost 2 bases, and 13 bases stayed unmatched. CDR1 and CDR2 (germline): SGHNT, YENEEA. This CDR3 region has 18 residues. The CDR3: CASSLEGPSGEGPYEQYV. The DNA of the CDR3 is TGTGCCAGCAGCTTAGAGGGTCCTTCGGGGGAGGGCCCCTACGAGCAGTACGTC.

The CDR3 reads CASSPQRLGRDTQYF. The CDR3 DNA reads TGTGCCAGCAGCCCCCAGAGACTAGGTCGTGATACGCAGTATTTT. The rearrangement uses TRBV7-2 and TRBJ2-3, with D maybe TRBD2 (6 bases). V was pared by 5 bases and J by 6 bases, with 18 bases between. This CDR3 spans 15 amino acids. The germline V gene has CDR1 SGHTA and CDR2 FQGNSA.

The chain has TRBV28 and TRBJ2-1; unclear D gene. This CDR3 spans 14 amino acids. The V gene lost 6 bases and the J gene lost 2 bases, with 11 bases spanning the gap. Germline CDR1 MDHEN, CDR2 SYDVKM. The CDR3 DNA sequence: TGTGCCAGCAGCCTCACGCAGGCCTACAATGAGCAGTTCTTC. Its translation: CASSLTQAYNEQFF.

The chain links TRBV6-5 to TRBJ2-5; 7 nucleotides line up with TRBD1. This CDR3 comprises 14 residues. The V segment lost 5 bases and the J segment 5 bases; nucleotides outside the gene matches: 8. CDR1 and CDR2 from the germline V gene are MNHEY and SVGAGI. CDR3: CASSIQGHGETQYF. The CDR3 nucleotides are TGTGCCAGCAGTATACAGGGGCACGGGGAGACCCAGTACTTC.

Here the CDR3 DNA reads TGCGCCAGCAGCTGGACAGCGTCGTCTCTAGCTAGATTAGAAGATACGCAGTATTTT. Protein product: CASSWTASSLARLEDTQYF. The chain combines TRBV5-1 with TRBJ2-3, with D possibly TRBD1 on 6 matching bases. Looked up from germline, CDR1 is SGHRS and CDR2 is YFSETQ. The germline V and J ends were trimmed by 3 bases and 5 bases, with 28 bases remaining between them. The CDR3 extends over 19 amino acids.

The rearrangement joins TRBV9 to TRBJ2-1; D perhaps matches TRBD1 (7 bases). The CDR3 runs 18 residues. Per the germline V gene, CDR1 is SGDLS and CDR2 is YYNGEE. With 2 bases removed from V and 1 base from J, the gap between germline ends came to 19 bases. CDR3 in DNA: TGTGCCAGCAGCGTCTTGGAGGGGGCGTCCGAATCCTACAATGAGCAGTTCTTC. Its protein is CASSVLEGASESYNEQFF.

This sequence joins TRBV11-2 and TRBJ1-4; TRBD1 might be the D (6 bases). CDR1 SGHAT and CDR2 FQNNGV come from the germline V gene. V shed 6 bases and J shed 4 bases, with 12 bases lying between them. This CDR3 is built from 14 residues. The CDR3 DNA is TGTGCCAGCAGTCGGACAGTGGTTAATGAAAAACTGTTTTTT. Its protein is CASSRTVVNEKLFF.

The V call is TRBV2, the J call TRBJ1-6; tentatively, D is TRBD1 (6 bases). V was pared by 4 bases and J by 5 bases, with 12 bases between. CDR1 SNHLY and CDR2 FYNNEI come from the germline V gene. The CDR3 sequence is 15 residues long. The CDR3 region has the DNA TGTGCCAGCAGTGGTAATCAGGGGAATAATTCACCCCTCCACTTT. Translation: CASSGNQGNNSPLHF. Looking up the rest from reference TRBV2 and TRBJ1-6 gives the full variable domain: EPEVTQTPSHQVTQMGQEVILRCVPISNHLYFYWYRQILGQKVEFLVSFYNNEISEKSEIFDDQFSVERPDGSNFTLKIRSTKLEDSAMYFCASSGNQGNNSPLHFGNGTRLTVT.

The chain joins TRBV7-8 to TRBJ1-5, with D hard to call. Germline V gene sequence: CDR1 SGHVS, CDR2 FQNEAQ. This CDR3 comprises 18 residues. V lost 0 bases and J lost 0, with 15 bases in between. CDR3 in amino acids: CASSLAGLGILSNQPQHF. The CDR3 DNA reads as TGTGCCAGCAGCTTAGCAGGGCTCGGCATCCTTAGCAATCAGCCCCAGCATTTT.

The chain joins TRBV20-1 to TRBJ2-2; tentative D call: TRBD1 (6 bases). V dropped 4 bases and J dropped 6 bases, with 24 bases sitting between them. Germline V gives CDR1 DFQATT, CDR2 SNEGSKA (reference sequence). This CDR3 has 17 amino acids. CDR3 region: CSANDPFSSRGAGELFF. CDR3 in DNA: TGCAGTGCTAATGATCCTTTTTCCTCCAGGGGCGCCGGGGAGCTGTTTTTT.

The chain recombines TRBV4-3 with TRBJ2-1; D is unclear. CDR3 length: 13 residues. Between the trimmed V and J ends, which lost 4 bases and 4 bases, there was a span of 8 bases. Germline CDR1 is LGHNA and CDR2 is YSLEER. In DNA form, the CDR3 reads TGCGCCAGCAGCCGGACCCTGTACAATGAGCAGTTCTTC. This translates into CASSRTLYNEQFF.

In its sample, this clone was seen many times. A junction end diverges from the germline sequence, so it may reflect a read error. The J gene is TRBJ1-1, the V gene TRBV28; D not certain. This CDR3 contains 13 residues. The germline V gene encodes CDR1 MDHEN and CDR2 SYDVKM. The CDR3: CASSLSQNNEAFF. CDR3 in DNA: TGTGCCAGCAGTCTATCTCAGAACAATGAAGCTTTCTTT.

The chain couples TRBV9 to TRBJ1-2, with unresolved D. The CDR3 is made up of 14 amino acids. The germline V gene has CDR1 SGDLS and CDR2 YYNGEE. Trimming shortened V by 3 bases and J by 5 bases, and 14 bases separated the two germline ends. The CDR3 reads CASSAGLLGYGYTF. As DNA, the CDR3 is TGTGCCAGCAGCGCAGGTCTCCTAGGGTATGGCTACACCTTC.

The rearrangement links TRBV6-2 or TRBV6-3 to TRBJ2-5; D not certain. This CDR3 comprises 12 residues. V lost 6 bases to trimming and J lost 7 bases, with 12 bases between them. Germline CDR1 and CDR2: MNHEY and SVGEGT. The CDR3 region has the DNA TGTGCCAGCAGCCCCTTGCCCCCGACCCAGTACTTC. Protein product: CASSPLPPTQYF.

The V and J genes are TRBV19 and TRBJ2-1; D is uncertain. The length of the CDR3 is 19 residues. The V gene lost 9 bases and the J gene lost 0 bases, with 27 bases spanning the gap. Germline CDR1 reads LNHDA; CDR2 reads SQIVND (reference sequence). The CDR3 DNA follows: TGTGCCAGCCTCGCTACGGAGTCGGGCGACGGCCACTCCTACAATGAGCAGTTCTTC. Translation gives CASLATESGDGHSYNEQFF.

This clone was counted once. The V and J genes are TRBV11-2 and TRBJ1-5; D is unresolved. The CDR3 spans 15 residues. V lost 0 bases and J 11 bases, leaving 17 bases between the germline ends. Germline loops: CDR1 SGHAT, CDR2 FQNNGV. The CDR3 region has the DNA TGTGCCAGCAGCTTAGATGGAGGTTCAAGTTTTGCCCAGCATTTT. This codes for CASSLDGGSSFAQHF. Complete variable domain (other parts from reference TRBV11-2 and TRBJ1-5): EAGVAQSPRYKIIEKRQSVAFWCNPISGHATLYWYQQILGQGPKLLIQFQNNGVVDDSQLPKDRFSAERLKGVDSTLKIQPAKLEDSAVYLCASSLDGGSSFAQHFGDGTRLSIL.

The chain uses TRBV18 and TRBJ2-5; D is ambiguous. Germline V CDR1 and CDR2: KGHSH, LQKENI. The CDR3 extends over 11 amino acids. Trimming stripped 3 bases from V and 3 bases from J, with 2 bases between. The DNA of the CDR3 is TGTGCCAGCTCACCGGAAGAGACCCAGTACTTC. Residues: CASSPEETQYF.

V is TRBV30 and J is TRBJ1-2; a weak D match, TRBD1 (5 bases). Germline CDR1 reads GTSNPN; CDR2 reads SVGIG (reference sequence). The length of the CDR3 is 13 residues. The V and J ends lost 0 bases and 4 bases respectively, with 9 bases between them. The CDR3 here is CAWSVGAAYGYTF. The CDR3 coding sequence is TGTGCCTGGAGTGTAGGGGCCGCCTATGGCTACACCTTC.

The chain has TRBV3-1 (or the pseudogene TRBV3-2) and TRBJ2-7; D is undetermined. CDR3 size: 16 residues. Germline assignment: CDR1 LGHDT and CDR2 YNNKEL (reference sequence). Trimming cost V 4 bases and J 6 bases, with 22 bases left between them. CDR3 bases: TGTGCCAGCAGCCGCCATGCCGTGAGTCCAGCCCCCGAGCAGTACTTC. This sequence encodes CASSRHAVSPAPEQYF.

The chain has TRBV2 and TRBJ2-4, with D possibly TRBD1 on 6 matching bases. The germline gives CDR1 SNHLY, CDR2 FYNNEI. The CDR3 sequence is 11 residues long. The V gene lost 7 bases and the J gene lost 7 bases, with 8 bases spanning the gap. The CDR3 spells CASKGENIQYF. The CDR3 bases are TGTGCCAGCAAGGGGGAGAACATTCAGTACTTC.

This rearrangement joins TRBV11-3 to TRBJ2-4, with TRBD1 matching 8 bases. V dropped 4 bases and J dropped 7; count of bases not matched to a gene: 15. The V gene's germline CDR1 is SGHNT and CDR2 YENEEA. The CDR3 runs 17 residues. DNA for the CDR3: TGTGCCAGCAGCTCACCCCCCCGGACAGGGATATCGAACATTCAGTACTTC. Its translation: CASSSPPRTGISNIQYF. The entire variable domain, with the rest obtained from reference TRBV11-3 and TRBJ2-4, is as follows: EAGVVQSPRYKIIEKKQPVAFWCNPISGHNTLYWYLQNLGQGPELLIRYENEEAVDDSQLPKDRFSAERLKGVDSTLKIQPAELGDSAVYLCASSSPPRTGISNIQYFGAGTRLSVL.